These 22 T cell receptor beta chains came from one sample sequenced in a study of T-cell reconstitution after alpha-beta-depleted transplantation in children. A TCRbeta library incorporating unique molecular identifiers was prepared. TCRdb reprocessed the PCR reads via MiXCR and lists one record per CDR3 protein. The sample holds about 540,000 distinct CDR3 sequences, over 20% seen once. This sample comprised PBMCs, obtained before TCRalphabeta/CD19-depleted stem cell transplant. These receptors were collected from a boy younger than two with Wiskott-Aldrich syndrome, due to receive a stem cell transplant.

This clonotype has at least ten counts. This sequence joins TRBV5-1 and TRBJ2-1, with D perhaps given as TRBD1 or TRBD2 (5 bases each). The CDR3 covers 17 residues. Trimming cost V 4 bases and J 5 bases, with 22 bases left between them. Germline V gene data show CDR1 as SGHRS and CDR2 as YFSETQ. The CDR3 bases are TGCGCCAGCAGCCGCGAAAGACCAGGGAGAAACCACAATGAGCAGTTCTTC. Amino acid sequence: CASSRERPGRNHNEQFF.

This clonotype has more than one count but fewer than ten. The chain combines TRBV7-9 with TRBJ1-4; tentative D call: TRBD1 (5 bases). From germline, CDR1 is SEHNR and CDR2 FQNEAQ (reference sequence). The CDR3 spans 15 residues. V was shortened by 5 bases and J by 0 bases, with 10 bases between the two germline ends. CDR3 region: CASSETRATNEKLFF. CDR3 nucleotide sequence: TGTGCCAGCAGCGAGACCAGGGCAACTAATGAAAAACTGTTTTTT. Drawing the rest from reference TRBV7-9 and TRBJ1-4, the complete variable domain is DTGVSQNPRHKITKRGQNVTFRCDPISEHNRLYWYRQTLGQGPEFLTYFQNEAQLEKSRLLSDRFSAERPKGSFSTLEIQRTEQGDSAMYLCASSETRATNEKLFFGSGTQLSVL.

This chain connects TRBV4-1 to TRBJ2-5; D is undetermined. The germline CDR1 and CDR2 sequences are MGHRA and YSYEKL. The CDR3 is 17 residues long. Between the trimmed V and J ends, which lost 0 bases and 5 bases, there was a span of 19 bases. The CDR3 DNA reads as TGCGCCAGCAGCCAAGACCCTCCAGGAGCGAGGATCGAGACCCAGTACTTC. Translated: CASSQDPPGARIETQYF.

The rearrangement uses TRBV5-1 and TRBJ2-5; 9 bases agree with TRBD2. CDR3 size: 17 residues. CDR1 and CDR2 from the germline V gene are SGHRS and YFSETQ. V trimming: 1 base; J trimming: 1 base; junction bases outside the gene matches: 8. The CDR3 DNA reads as TGCGCCAGCAGCTTGATACCGGCTAGCGGGACCCAAGAGACCCAGTACTTC. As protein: CASSLIPASGTQETQYF.

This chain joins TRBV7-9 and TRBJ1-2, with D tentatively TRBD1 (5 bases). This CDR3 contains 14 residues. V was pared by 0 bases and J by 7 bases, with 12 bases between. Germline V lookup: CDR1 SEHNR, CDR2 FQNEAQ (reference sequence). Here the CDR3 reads CASSLANRLSGYTF. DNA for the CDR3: TGTGCCAGCAGCTTAGCAAACAGGCTTAGTGGCTACACCTTC. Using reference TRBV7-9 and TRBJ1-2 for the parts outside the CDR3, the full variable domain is DTGVSQNPRHKITKRGQNVTFRCDPISEHNRLYWYRQTLGQGPEFLTYFQNEAQLEKSRLLSDRFSAERPKGSFSTLEIQRTEQGDSAMYLCASSLANRLSGYTFGSGTRLTVV.

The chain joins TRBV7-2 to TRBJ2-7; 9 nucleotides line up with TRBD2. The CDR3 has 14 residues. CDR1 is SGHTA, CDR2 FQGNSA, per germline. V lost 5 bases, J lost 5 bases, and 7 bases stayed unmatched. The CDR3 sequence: CASSRSGRADEQYF. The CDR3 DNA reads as TGTGCCAGCAGCCGTAGCGGGAGAGCCGACGAGCAGTACTTC. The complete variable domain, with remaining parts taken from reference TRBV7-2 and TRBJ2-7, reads GAGVSQSPSNKVTEKGKDVELRCDPISGHTALYWYRQSLGQGLEFLIYFQGNSAPDKSGLPSDRFSAERTGGSVSTLTIQRTQQEDSAVYLCASSRSGRADEQYFGPGTRLTVT.

CDR3 amino acids: CASSQSFPDEQFF. CDR3 DNA sequence: TGTGCCAGCAGCCAATCCTTTCCGGATGAGCAGTTCTTC. This chain connects TRBV9 to TRBJ2-1; D uncertain. Germline CDR1 SGDLS, CDR2 YYNGEE. This CDR3 is 13 amino acids long. Trimming took 4 bases from V and 8 from J, leaving 13 bases between them. The complete variable domain, with remaining parts taken from reference TRBV9 and TRBJ2-1, reads DSGVTQTPKHLITATGQRVTLRCSPRSGDLSVYWYQQSLDQGLQFLIQYYNGEERAKGNILERFSAQQFPDLHSELNLSSLELGDSALYFCASSQSFPDEQFFGPGTRLTVL.

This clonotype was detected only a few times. The CDR3 bases are TGCGCCAGCAGCAACGTCCAGAACTCCTACAATGAGCAGTTCTTC. The encoded protein is CASSNVQNSYNEQFF. The chain couples TRBV5-1 to TRBJ2-1; D gene uncertain. The CDR3 has 15 residues. Trimming took 4 bases from V and 0 from J, leaving 11 bases between them. Germline CDR1 and CDR2: SGHRS and YFSETQ.

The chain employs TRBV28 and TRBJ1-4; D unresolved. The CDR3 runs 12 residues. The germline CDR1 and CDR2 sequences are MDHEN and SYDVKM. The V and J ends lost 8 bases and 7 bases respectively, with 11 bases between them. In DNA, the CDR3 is TGTGCCAGCTTTGGTGTAGGTGAAAAACTGTTTTTT. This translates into CASFGVGEKLFF.

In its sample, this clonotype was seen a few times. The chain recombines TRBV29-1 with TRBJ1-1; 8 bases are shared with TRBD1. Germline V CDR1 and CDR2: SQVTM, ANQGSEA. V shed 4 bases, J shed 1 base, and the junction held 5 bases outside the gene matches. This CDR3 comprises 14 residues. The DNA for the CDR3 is TGCAGCGTTGCACCGGGACAGGCGAACACTGAAGCTTTCTTT. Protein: CSVAPGQANTEAFF.

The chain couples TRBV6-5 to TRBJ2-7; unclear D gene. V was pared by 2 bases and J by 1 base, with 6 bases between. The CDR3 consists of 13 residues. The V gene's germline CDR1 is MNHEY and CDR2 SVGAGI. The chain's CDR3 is CASSYVGSYEQYF. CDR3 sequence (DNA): TGTGCCAGCAGTTACGTAGGGTCCTACGAGCAGTACTTC.

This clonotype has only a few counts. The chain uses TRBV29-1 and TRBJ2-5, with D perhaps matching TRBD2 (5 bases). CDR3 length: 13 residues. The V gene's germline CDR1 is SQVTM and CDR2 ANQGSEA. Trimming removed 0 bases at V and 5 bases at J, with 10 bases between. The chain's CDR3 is CSVEESPGETQYF. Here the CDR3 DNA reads TGCAGCGTTGAAGAATCCCCGGGGGAGACCCAGTACTTC.

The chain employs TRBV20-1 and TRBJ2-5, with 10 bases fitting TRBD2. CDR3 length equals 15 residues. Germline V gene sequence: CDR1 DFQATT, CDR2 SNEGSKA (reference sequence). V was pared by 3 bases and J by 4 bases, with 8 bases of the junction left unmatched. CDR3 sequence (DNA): TGCAGTGCTAGCCCTCTAGCGGGAGTAGGAGAGACCCAGTACTTC. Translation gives CSASPLAGVGETQYF.

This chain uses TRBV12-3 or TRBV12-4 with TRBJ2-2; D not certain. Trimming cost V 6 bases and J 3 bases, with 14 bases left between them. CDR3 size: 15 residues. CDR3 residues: CASSARIEYTGELFF. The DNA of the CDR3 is TGTGCCAGCAGCGCCCGGATCGAGTACACCGGGGAGCTGTTTTTT.

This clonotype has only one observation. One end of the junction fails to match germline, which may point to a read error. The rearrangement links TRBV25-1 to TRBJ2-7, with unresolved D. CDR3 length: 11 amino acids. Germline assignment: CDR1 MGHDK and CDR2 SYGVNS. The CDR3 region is CASSGRTEHYF. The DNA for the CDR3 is TGTGCCAGCAGTGGTCGGACCGAGCACTACTTC.

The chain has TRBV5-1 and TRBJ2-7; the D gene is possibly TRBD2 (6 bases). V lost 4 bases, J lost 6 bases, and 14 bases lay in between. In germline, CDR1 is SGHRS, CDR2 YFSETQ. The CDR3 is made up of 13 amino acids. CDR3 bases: TGCGCCAGCAGCCCATATGGACTATGCGAGCAGTACTTC. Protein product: CASSPYGLCEQYF. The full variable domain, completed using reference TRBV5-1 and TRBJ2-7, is KAGVTQTPRYLIKTRGQQVTLSCSPISGHRSVSWYQQTPGQGLQFLFEYFSETQRNKGNFPGRFSGRQFSNSRSEMNVSTLELGDSALYLCASSPYGLCEQYFGPGTRLTVT.

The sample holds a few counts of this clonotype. The CDR3 loop reads CSAKGGGAGYEQYF. As DNA, the CDR3 is TGCAGTGCTAAAGGCGGGGGAGCGGGCTACGAGCAGTACTTC. The chain joins TRBV20-1 to TRBJ2-7, with TRBD2 identical over 7 bases. Germline lookup yields CDR1 DFQATT and CDR2 SNEGSKA (reference sequence). The CDR3 consists of 14 residues. Losses at the gene ends were 4 bases for V and 3 bases for J; bases not matched to a gene: 9.

The DNA for the CDR3 is TGCAGCGGCCGACTACTATACAATGAGCAGTTCTTC. Amino acids: CSGRLLYNEQFF. V and J are TRBV29-1 and TRBJ2-1; TRBD2 is a possible D gene (5 bases). CDR3 length: 12 amino acids. CDR1 and CDR2 from the germline V gene are SQVTM and ANQGSEA. V was pared by 7 bases and J by 4 bases, with 11 bases between.

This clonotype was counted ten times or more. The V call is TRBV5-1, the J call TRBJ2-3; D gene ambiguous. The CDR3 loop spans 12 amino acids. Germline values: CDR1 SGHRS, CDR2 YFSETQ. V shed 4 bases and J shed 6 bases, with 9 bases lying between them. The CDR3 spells CASSRLGDTQYF. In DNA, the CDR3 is TGCGCCAGCAGCCGTTTGGGGGATACGCAGTATTTT.

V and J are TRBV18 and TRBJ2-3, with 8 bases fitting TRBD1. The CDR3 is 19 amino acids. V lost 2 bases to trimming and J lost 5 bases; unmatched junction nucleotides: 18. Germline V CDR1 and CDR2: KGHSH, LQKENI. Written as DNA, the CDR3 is TGTGCCAGCTCACCAGGGGCCACCGGCAGGGGGCATCACAGAGATACGCAGTATTTT. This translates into CASSPGATGRGHHRDTQYF. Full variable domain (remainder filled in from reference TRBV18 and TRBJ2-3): NAGVMQNPRHLVRRRGQEARLRCSPMKGHSHVYWYRQLPEEGLKFMVYLQKENIIDESGMPKERFSAEFPKEGPSILRIQQVVRGDSAAYFCASSPGATGRGHHRDTQYFGPGTRLTVL.

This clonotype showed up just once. CDR3 region: CASSPEGGTDTQYF. For the CDR3, the DNA is TGTGCCAGCAGCCCCGAGGGGGGCACAGATACGCAGTATTTT. J is TRBJ2-3 and V is TRBV11-2, with D possibly TRBD1 on 6 matching bases. CDR1 is SGHAT, CDR2 FQNNGV, per germline. Between the trimmed V and J ends, which lost 5 bases and 1 base, there was a span of 10 bases. There are 14 residues in the CDR3.

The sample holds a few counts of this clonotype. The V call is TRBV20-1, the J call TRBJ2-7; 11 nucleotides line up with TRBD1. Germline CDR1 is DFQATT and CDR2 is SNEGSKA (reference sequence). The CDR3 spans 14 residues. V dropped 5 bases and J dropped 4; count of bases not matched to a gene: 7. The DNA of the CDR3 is TGCAGTGCTGCTCCCGGGACAGGGGGATACGAGCAGTACTTC. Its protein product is CSAAPGTGGYEQYF.